This T cell receptor beta chain was sequenced in a study of blood T cell repertoires in COVID-19. Study-level information: Samples came from the United States, Italy and Spain, spanning acute and convalescent COVID-19. Sample material is recorded as cDNA or gDNA derived from T cells, B-cell-depleted T cells, or PBMCs.

Sequencing used immunoSEQ multiplex PCR; TCRdb keeps in-frame clones, though not all of them. The sample lists about 150,000 clones; approximately 82% were seen once. The CDR3 is 14 amino acids. The ends were cut back, 3 bases at V and 11 bases at J, with 14 bases in the middle. The germline CDR1 and CDR2 sequences are ENHRY and SYGVKD. What was sequenced was peripheral blood. The chain joins TRBV10-3 to TRBJ1-6, with D maybe TRBD1 (6 bases). The clonotype comes from a woman aged 50 to 60 with acute or convalescent COVID-19. The chain's CDR3 is CAISDLQGLTPLHF. The CDR3 coding sequence is TGTGCCATCAGTGACCTGCAGGGGCTGACACCCCTCCACTTT.